The 14 T cell receptor beta chains given below trace back to one sample, sequenced in a study of early T cells in non-severe SARS-CoV-2 infection. One entry per CDR3 protein results from TCRdb running MiXCR on the 5' RACE reads. The sample contains tens of thousands of distinct CDR3 sequences, over 9% of which appear only once. Material: whole blood. The receptors derive from an adult who was a healthcare worker with PCR-confirmed SARS-CoV-2 infection or an uninfected control (not recorded which).

There are a few counts of this clonotype. V is TRBV11-2 and J is TRBJ2-1; the match to TRBD2 covers 13 bases. Germline V gene data show CDR1 as SGHAT and CDR2 as FQNNGV. The length of the CDR3 is 15 residues. Unmatched junction bases numbered 3, after V lost 5 bases and J lost 5 bases. As DNA, the CDR3 is TGTGCCAGCAGCCGCACTAGCGGGAGGGACAATGAGCAGTTCTTC. The encoded protein is CASSRTSGRDNEQFF.

This clonotype came up a few times. This chain uses TRBV25-1 with TRBJ2-3; D remains unclear. The V end was cut by 4 bases, the J end by 5 bases, with 19 bases between. The CDR3 has 16 residues. Germline CDR1 reads MGHDK; CDR2 reads SYGVNS. The CDR3 nucleotides read TGTGCCAGCAGTGTCTGCCCCAGGTCACCGATAGATACGCAGTATTTT. This gives the protein CASSVCPRSPIDTQYF.

This clonotype was seen a handful of times. The CDR3 here is CASSEGGRVADTQYF. The CDR3 DNA sequence: TGTGCCAGCAGTGAGGGGGGACGTGTCGCAGATACGCAGTATTTT. The chain couples TRBV7-3 to TRBJ2-3, with D perhaps assigned TRBD1 or TRBD2 (6 bases each). V was clipped by 6 bases and J by 4 bases, with 17 bases between them. From germline, CDR1 is SGHTA and CDR2 FQGTGA. The CDR3 consists of 15 residues.

V and J are TRBV12-3 or TRBV12-4 and TRBJ1-1; D perhaps matches TRBD1 (5 bases). The CDR3 spans 14 residues. V lost 4 bases and J lost 1, with 10 bases in between. The CDR3 bases are TGTGCCAGCAGTTGGCAGGGCCCGAACACTGAAGCTTTCTTT. Its protein product is CASSWQGPNTEAFF.

The chain is built from TRBV2 and TRBJ2-5; the D gene is possibly TRBD1 (6 bases). Trimming took off 6 bases at V and 1 base at J, with 9 bases between the two ends. This CDR3 contains 13 residues. CDR1 is SNHLY and CDR2 is FYNNEI in the germline V gene. CDR3: CASSRDIQETQYF. CDR3 DNA sequence: TGTGCCAGCAGCCGGGACATCCAAGAGACCCAGTACTTC.

The sample holds many counts of this clonotype. The gene calls are TRBV18 and TRBJ2-7, with 12 nucleotides matching TRBD2. CDR3 length: 16 amino acids. Per germline, CDR1 KGHSH and CDR2 LQKENI. V lost 1 base and J lost 0; bases outside the gene matches: 1. CDR3 in amino acids: CASSPLTSGSSYEQYF. CDR3 bases: TGTGCCAGCTCACCACTGACTAGCGGGAGCTCCTACGAGCAGTACTTC.

V is TRBV29-1 and J is TRBJ2-2; D possibly matches TRBD1 or TRBD2 (6 bases each). The CDR3 covers 14 residues. CDR1 is SQVTM and CDR2 is ANQGSEA in the germline V gene. Trimming pared 4 bases from V and 3 bases from J, leaving 12 bases between. CDR3 bases: TGCAGCGTTGGGGGGCTAGCGTACACCGGGGAGCTGTTTTTT. This translates into CSVGGLAYTGELFF.

This chain links TRBV10-3 with TRBJ2-7; D not certain. The germline CDR1 and CDR2 sequences are ENHRY and SYGVKD. The CDR3 sequence is 12 residues long. V lost 4 bases to trimming and J lost 5 bases, with 9 bases between them. This CDR3 is CAISAGGHEQYF. The CDR3 DNA follows: TGTGCCATCAGTGCTGGCGGCCACGAGCAGTACTTC.

This clonotype was seen only a few times. This chain connects TRBV5-4 to TRBJ2-7; TRBD2 aligns across 8 bases. CDR3 length: 16 residues. Trimming at V came to 5 bases and at J to 6 bases, leaving 16 bases not matched to a gene. The germline V gene has CDR1 SGHNT and CDR2 YYREEE (reference sequence). DNA for the CDR3: TGTGCCAGCAGTCCGAAAGGGGGTAGCGGGATACTCGAGCAGTACTTC. Translating gives CASSPKGGSGILEQYF.

This clonotype was counted a few times. The chain recombines TRBV2 with TRBJ2-3, with a weak D call TRBD2 (6 bases). The germline CDR1 and CDR2 sequences are SNHLY and FYNNEI. The CDR3 runs to 15 residues. The V end was cut by 2 bases, the J end by 2 bases, with 11 bases between. The CDR3: CASSERTTPTDTQYF. The CDR3 DNA follows: TGTGCCAGCAGTGAAAGGACTACACCCACAGATACGCAGTATTTT.

This clonotype showed up just a few times. V usage is TRBV10-3 and J usage is TRBJ2-3; 8 positions agree with TRBD1. V lost 8 bases and J lost 5; bases outside the gene matches: 6. Germline V lookup: CDR1 ENHRY, CDR2 SYGVKD. The CDR3 extends over 13 amino acids. The CDR3 nucleotides are TGTGCCATCGGGAGTACAGGGGGAGATACGCAGTATTTT. Translating gives CAIGSTGGDTQYF.

CDR3 sequence reads: CASRRAEGLGGNQPQHF. CDR3 bases: TGTGCCAGCCGACGGGCGGAAGGTCTCGGGGGCAATCAGCCCCAGCATTTT. The V and J genes are TRBV6-1 and TRBJ1-5; D call uncertain. This CDR3 comprises 17 residues. Trimming removed 8 bases from V and 2 bases from J, with 22 bases in between. Germline V gene lookup returns CDR1 MNHNS and CDR2 SASEGT.

V and J are TRBV20-1 and TRBJ2-5; D uncertain. The germline V gene has CDR1 DFQATT and CDR2 SNEGSKA (reference sequence). CDR3 length equals 13 residues. Between the trimmed V and J ends, which lost 1 base and 3 bases, there was a span of 9 bases. The CDR3 region is CSARAKPEETQYF. The CDR3 DNA follows: TGCAGTGCTAGAGCGAAACCAGAAGAGACCCAGTACTTC.

The chain recombines TRBV20-1 with TRBJ2-7; tentative D call: TRBD1 (6 bases). V was shortened by 5 bases and J by 3 bases, with 14 bases between the two germline ends. Germline V lookup: CDR1 DFQATT, CDR2 SNEGSKA (reference sequence). CDR3 length: 13 amino acids. The CDR3 region is CSAEGDGYYEQYF. The CDR3 nucleotides read TGCAGTGCTGAGGGGGACGGATACTACGAGCAGTACTTC.